Presented here are 13 T cell receptor beta chains from one specimen sequenced in a study of T cell responses to AZD1222 COVID-19 vaccine. Clones were sequenced by immunoSEQ multiplex PCR, and TCRdb holds only the in-frame ones, with some missing. The sample lists roughly 28,000 clones, about nine tenths occurring once. Specimen: peripheral blood, collected on day 0 of AZD1222 vaccination. Every receptor here comes from an adult in good health.

The rearrangement joins TRBV5-1 to TRBJ2-1; either TRBD1 or TRBD2 may fit D (5 bases each). The V gene's germline CDR1 is SGHRS and CDR2 YFSETQ. V was pared by 4 bases and J by 0 bases, with 14 bases between. The CDR3 totals 16 residues. CDR3 region: CASSRDPISSYNEQFF. CDR3 coding DNA: TGCGCCAGCAGCCGGGACCCAATATCCTCCTACAATGAGCAGTTCTTC.

The chain employs TRBV7-9 and TRBJ2-2, with 9 bases aligning to TRBD1. Trimming at V came to 10 bases and at J to 5 bases, leaving 5 bases not matched to a gene. Germline V CDR1 and CDR2: SEHNR, FQNEAQ (reference sequence). This CDR3 has 13 amino acids. The CDR3 region is CATDRGITGELFF. The CDR3 region has the DNA TGTGCCACCGACAGGGGGATTACCGGGGAGCTGTTTTTT.

The chain couples TRBV29-1 to TRBJ2-7; TRBD1 agrees at 8 bases. V dropped 3 bases and J dropped 6; count of bases not matched to a gene: 7. From germline, CDR1 is SQVTM and CDR2 ANQGSEA. The length of the CDR3 is 13 residues. This CDR3 is CSVERDRSSEQYF. The CDR3 coding sequence is TGCAGCGTTGAGCGGGACAGGTCGTCCGAGCAGTACTTC.

The chain couples TRBV19 to TRBJ2-1; possible D gene TRBD2, 6 bases. V lost 7 bases to trimming and J lost 4 bases, with 17 bases between them. The CDR3 covers 15 residues. Germline V lookup: CDR1 LNHDA, CDR2 SQIVND (reference sequence). CDR3 in DNA: TGTGCCAGTAAATCAGGAGGGGATCGGTACAATGAGCAGTTCTTC. This sequence encodes CASKSGGDRYNEQFF.

The chain joins TRBV7-9 to TRBJ2-1, with 12 nucleotides matching TRBD2. The V segment lost 0 bases and the J segment 6 bases; nucleotides outside the gene matches: 3. The V gene's germline CDR1 is SEHNR and CDR2 FQNEAQ (reference sequence). The CDR3 is 16 residues long. As DNA, the CDR3 is TGTGCCAGCAGCTTAGCAGCTAGCGGGAGGGGCAATGAGCAGTTCTTC. Translating it yields CASSLAASGRGNEQFF.

The chain has TRBV28 and TRBJ2-1; D is uncertain. The V gene lost 6 bases and the J gene lost 4 bases, with 13 bases spanning the gap. The germline V gene has CDR1 MDHEN and CDR2 SYDVKM. CDR3 length: 14 amino acids. CDR3 sequence: CASRGNQIYNEQFF. The CDR3 nucleotides are TGTGCCAGCAGAGGGAATCAAATTTACAATGAGCAGTTCTTC.

The gene calls are TRBV6-2 or TRBV6-3 and TRBJ2-7; 12 nucleotides agree with TRBD1. This CDR3 region has 19 residues. The V gene end was trimmed by 2 bases and the J gene end by 4 bases; junction bases not matched to a gene: 15. Germline values: CDR1 MNHEY, CDR2 SVGEGT. CDR3 in amino acids: CASSYGGDRGRIKAYEQYF. DNA for the CDR3: TGTGCCAGCAGTTACGGAGGGGACAGGGGGCGCATCAAGGCGTACGAGCAGTACTTC.

This chain connects TRBV4-3 to TRBJ1-2; maybe TRBD1 (6 bases). CDR1 is LGHNA and CDR2 is YSLEER in the germline V gene. The CDR3 spans 15 residues. The V end lost 0 bases, the J end lost 4 bases, and 12 bases lay between the germline ends. The CDR3 protein is CASSQDNGGPYGYTF. CDR3 DNA sequence: TGCGCCAGCAGCCAAGATAACGGGGGGCCCTATGGCTACACCTTC.

The rearrangement links TRBV3-1 (or the pseudogene TRBV3-2) to TRBJ2-7; D uncertain. Per germline, CDR1 LGHDT and CDR2 YNNKEL (reference sequence). V lost 0 bases and J 2 bases, leaving 11 bases between the germline ends. The CDR3 sequence is 15 residues long. CDR3 protein: CASSQDSSWAYEQYF. DNA of the CDR3: TGTGCCAGCAGCCAAGATTCCTCGTGGGCCTACGAGCAGTACTTC.

The chain joins TRBV21-1 to TRBJ1-1. TRBV21-1 is a known pseudogene. The CDR3 extends over 14 amino acids. The CDR3 nucleotides are TGTGCCAGCAGCTCCGAAGGAGCAGGCCGTGAAGCTTTCTTT. It encodes CASSSEGAGREAFF.

This rearrangement joins TRBV4-1 to TRBJ2-1; D is perhaps TRBD1 or TRBD2 (5 bases each). The CDR3 is made up of 16 amino acids. Trimming pared 1 base from V and 7 bases from J, leaving 17 bases between. Per germline, CDR1 MGHRA and CDR2 YSYEKL. The CDR3 DNA sequence: TGCGCCAGCAGCCAAGTATCGGGGCCCCTTTTAAATGAGCAGTTCTTC. It codes for CASSQVSGPLLNEQFF.

A single count supports this clone. This rearrangement joins TRBV12-5 to TRBJ1-2; possibly TRBD1 for D (6 bases). In germline, CDR1 is LGHNT, CDR2 FRNRAP. This CDR3 comprises 15 residues. V gave up 6 bases and J gave up 2 bases, with 16 bases separating them. The CDR3 sequence: CASGPSGGRNYGYTF. The CDR3 nucleotides read TGTGCTAGTGGCCCGTCGGGGGGCAGAAACTATGGCTACACCTTC.

This clone was counted a single time. The gene calls are TRBV7-2 and TRBJ1-5; the D gene is possibly TRBD1 (6 bases). Per germline, CDR1 SGHTA and CDR2 FQGNSA. Deletions cut 5 bases from V and 0 bases from J, with 11 bases between. This CDR3 is 15 amino acids long. The chain's CDR3 is CASSAMTGSNQPQHF. The DNA for the CDR3 is TGTGCCAGCAGCGCTATGACAGGTAGCAATCAGCCCCAGCATTTT.